This TCR beta chain was sequenced for a study of blood T cell repertoires in COVID-19 (dated by TCRdb to about 2020). For the wider study: Samples covering the acute and convalescent phases of COVID-19 were provided by collaborators in the United States, Italy and Spain. The prospective study material was composed of cDNA or gDNA derived from T cells, B-cell-depleted T cells, or PBMCs. The dataset comprised deeply sampled blood TCRbeta repertoires from subjects exposed to, actively infected with, or recovered from COVID-19. A freely available public database, intended as a resource for researchers studying the immune response to SARS-CoV-2, is where the repertoires were released. The samples were drawn from two sources: the first 160 participants of the ongoing ImmuneRACE study, and about 1,300 subjects contributed by 6 global collaborators. A de-identified subject ID, COVID-19 status, age in years and sex were almost always included in the sample metadata. Where available, HLA class I and class II types were taken from metadata supplied by the sample provider and were not determined by assay-based typing. Study-level results and caveats: The quantity of clinical and demographic metadata differed by source and by participant and was supplied without curation.

A second Seattle source provided samples from volunteer blood donors who had recovered from COVID-19. Collaborating institutions collected whole blood in K2EDTA tubes following their own protocols. For TCRbeta analysis, collaborators shipped samples as frozen whole blood, isolated PBMCs, or DNA extracted from either of those sample types. Concerning this clone itself: Its target antigen remains unknown. Base-call qualities are not available, and no considerably larger clone is one nucleotide away.

Based on the germline V gene, the CDR1 and CDR2 sequences are MDHEN and SYDVKM. From cysteine to phenylalanine, the CDR3 is 14 amino acids long. Kept here is only the CDR3 DNA, which spans 42 bases and is read in frame from base 1. The junction shows trimming of 7 bases on V and 3 bases on J, and the gene matches do not reach 4 bases of it. TCRbeta CDR3 regions were amplified from genomic DNA using the immunoSEQ Assay, a bias-controlled multiplex PCR. The authors' analysis ran thus. Within the assay, amplification of reference gene primers was used to estimate how many nucleated cells each sample contained. To quantify the absolute abundance of each unique TCRbeta CDR3 rearrangement, sequence reads were collapsed and filtered. Productive Simpson clonality was computed per sample as the square root of Simpson's diversity index over productive rearrangements. TCRdb carries this immuneACCESS record with in-frame sequences only. Its versions omit some clonotypes, under half of them owing to an unresolved V gene in the studies checked, with the rest unexplained. For V, J and clone size, that table is used; D and trimming come from the DNA. This sample gives 150,000 to 200,000 clones in total; around nine tenths of them show up just once. The top ten clonotypes cover roughly 0.85% of the sample.

Rearrangement joined TRBV28 to TRBJ2-5; 11 bases in the junction line up with TRBD2. The sequenced sample was peripheral blood. The receptor's source is a woman under 30 who had recovered from COVID-19. The bases are TGTGCCAGCATAGGTAGCGGGGGGGAAGAGACCCAGTACTTC. Its amino acids are CASIGSGGEETQYF.